This TCR beta chain was identified during a study of blood T cells in healthy people across ages. Notes on the study in general: The long-lived group displayed more naive CD4+ cells, plus higher diversity, than the aged donors did.

The second PCR ran about 7 to 12 cycles with a sample-barcoded 5' primer and J-beta primers. Tagging of each cDNA molecule was performed by a template-switch adaptor with 12 random nucleotides. TCRdb used MiXCR to reprocess the 5' RACE reads, holding one entry per CDR3 protein. The sample shows some 690,000 distinct CDR3 sequences, approximately 21% of them seen only once. Remarks on this clonotype: Its antigen is undetermined.

Healthy Russian Caucasian donors spanned ages about 6 to 95 years. Germline values: CDR1 DFQATT, CDR2 SNEGSKA (reference sequence). V dropped 4 bases and J dropped 7; count of bases not matched to a gene: 7. This CDR3 comprises 14 residues. The chain carries TRBV20-1 and TRBJ1-6; 7 bases fit TRBD1. The sample taken for sequencing was blood. This clonotype was sampled from a man aged 65 to 79 in good health. The CDR3 protein is CSATPGQNNSPLHF. The CDR3 DNA sequence: TGCAGTGCTACCCCGGGACAGAACAATTCACCCCTCCACTTT.